The following is a TCR beta chain sequence with its context. The antigen is unknown. This sample is part of a study of cytomegalovirus exposure and HLA in healthy donors. Broader study findings: It was likely that a cluster of highly shared sequence variants was a sequencing artifact. Earlier analysis looked at TCR beta V segments, and most were productive about 87% or about 30% of the time.

The germline V gene encodes CDR1 SGHNT and CDR2 YYREEE (reference sequence). The CDR3 spans 14 residues. V lost 3 bases to trimming and J lost 7 bases, with 16 bases between them. Vbeta (60) and Jbeta (13) primers were used in the PCR. Repertoires were generated with immunoSEQ multiplex PCR, while TCRdb's copy carries only in-frame clones and drops some. The sample lists 240,000 or so clones, 82% occurring once. Sequencing was performed on PBMCs. The TCR originated in a woman aged 40 to 49 in good health and CMV-seropositive. The chain combines TRBV5-4 with TRBJ1-1; no firm D call. This chain's CDR3 is CASSSQTESGEAFF. The CDR3 DNA sequence: TGTGCCAGCAGCTCCCAAACAGAGTCTGGTGAAGCTTTCTTT. Based on the CDR3 plus reference TRBV5-4 and TRBJ1-1, the full variable domain is ETGVTQSPTHLIKTRGQQVTLRCSSQSGHNTVSWYQQALGQGPQFIFQYYREEENGRGNFPPRFSGLQFPNYSSELNVNALELDDSALYLCASSSQTESGEAFFGQGTRLTVV.